This T cell receptor (beta chain) derives from a study of T-cell reconstitution after alpha-beta-depleted transplantation in children. Unique molecular identifiers were incorporated when the TCRbeta library was constructed. MiXCR was run by TCRdb on the PCR reads, yielding one entry per CDR3 protein. This sample has over 200,000 distinct CDR3 sequences, with approximately 11% found just once. V lost 7 bases, J lost 2 bases, and 2 bases stayed unmatched. Germline CDR1 is SGHRS and CDR2 is YFSETQ. The CDR3 covers 12 residues. This clonotype came up many times. No antigen is known for it. General study results and limits: T-cell numbers and diversity, one year after transplant, stemmed largely from T cells that were newly produced. Certain patients had high TCRbeta diversity at day 60, and it came from recipient T cells and thymic progenitors that survived.

V is TRBV5-1 and J is TRBJ1-1, with 7 positions matching TRBD1. The specimen was PBMCs, collected before TCRalphabeta/CD19-depleted stem cell transplant. This sequence originates from a child less than two years old with acute myeloid leukemia, due to receive a stem cell transplant. Here the CDR3 DNA reads TGCGCCAGCGGGGACAGAAACACTGAAGCTTTCTTT. Its protein is CASGDRNTEAFF.